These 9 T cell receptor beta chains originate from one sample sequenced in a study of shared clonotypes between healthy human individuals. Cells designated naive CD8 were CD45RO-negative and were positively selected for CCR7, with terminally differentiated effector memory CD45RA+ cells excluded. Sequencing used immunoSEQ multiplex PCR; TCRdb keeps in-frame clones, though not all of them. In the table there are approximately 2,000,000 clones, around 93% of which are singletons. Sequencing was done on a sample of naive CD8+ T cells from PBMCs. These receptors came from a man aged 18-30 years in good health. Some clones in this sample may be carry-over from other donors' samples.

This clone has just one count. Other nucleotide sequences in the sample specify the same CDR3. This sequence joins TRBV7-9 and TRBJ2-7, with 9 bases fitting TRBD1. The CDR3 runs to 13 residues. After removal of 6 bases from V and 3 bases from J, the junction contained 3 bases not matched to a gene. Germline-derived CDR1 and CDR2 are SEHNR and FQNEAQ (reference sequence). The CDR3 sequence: CASSPGQGYEQYF. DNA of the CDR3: TGTGCCAGCAGTCCGGGACAGGGCTACGAGCAGTACTTC.

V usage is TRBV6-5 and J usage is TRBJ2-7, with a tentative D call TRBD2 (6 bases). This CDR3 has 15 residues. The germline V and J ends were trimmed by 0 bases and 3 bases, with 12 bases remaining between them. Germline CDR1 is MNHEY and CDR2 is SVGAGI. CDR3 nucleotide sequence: TGTGCCAGCAGTTACTCGGAGGGTGTTTTCTACGAGCAGTACTTC. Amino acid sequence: CASSYSEGVFYEQYF.

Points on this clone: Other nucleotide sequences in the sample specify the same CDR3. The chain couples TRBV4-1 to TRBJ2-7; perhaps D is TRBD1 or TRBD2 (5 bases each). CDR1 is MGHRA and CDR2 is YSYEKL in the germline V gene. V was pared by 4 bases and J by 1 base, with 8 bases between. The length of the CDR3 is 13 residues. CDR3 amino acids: CASSPGPSYEQYF. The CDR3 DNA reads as TGCGCCAGCAGCCCGGGACCATCCTACGAGCAGTACTTC.

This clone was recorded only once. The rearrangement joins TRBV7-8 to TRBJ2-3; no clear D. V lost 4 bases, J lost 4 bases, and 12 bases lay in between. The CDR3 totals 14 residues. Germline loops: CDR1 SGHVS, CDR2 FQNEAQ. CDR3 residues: CASSSSHRADTQYF. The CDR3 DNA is TGTGCCAGCAGCTCTAGTCACCGGGCAGATACGCAGTATTTT.

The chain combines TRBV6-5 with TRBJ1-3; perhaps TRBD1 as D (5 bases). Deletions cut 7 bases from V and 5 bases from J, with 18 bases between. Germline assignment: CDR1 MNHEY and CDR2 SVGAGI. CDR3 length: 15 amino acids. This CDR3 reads CASTGRRGVRNTIYF. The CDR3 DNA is TGTGCCAGCACGGGACGCCGCGGGGTACGAAACACCATATATTTT.

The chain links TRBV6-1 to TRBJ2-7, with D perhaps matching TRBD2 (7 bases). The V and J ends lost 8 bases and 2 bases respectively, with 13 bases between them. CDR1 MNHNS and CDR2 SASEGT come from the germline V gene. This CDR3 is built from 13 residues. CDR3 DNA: TGTGCCAGCGGGGGGGGGCCTCCCTACGAGCAGTACTTC. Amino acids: CASGGGPPYEQYF.

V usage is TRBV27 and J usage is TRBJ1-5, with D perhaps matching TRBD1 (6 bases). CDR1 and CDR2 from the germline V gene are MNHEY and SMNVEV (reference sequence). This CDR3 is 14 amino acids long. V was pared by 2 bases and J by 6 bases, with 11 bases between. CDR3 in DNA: TGTGCCAGCAGTTTAGGGGGCAATAGTCAGCCCCAGCATTTT. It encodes CASSLGGNSQPQHF.

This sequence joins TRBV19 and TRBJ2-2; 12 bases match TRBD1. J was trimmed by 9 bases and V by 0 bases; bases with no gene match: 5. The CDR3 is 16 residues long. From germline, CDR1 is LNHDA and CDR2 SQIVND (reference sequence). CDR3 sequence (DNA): TGTGCCAGTAGTATAGACGGGACAGGGGGCCTCCGGGAGCTGTTTTTT. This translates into CASSIDGTGGLRELFF.

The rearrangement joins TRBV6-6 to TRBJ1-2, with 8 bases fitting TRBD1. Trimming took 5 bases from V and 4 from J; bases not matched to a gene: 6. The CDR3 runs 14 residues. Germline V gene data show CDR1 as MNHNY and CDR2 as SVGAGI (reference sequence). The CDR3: CASSEDRDFYGYTF. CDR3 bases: TGTGCCAGCAGTGAGGACAGGGACTTCTATGGCTACACCTTC.